These T cell receptor beta chains were read from a single sample in a study of vaccination and CD4 T cells after COVID-19. Each CDR3 protein is one row after TCRdb ran MiXCR on the PCR reads. The sample holds 27,000 or so distinct CDR3 sequences, about half seen once. Their recognized antigens are unknown. The sample was CD4+ T cells from blood, cultured in vitro. These receptors were collected from a human donor who had recovered from COVID-19. The CDR3 runs from the conserved cysteine through the conserved F or W. Each record gives: J gene, CDR3 length, V gene, D gene, clone size, CDR3 protein, CDR3 DNA. A D gene is named only where the DNA matches it firmly. Size values are once, few and many counts, or a class for expanded clones, and some rows have none.

J gene: TRBJ2-5
CDR3 length: 15
V gene: TRBV20-1
D gene: -
clone size: few
CDR3 protein: CSARDAQGRQETQYF
CDR3 DNA: TGCAGTGCTAGAGATGCACAGGGGAGGCAAGAGACCCAGTACTTC

J gene: TRBJ1-1
CDR3 length: 15
V gene: TRBV11-2
D gene: TRBD1
clone size: -
CDR3 protein: CASSLERQGRTEAFF
CDR3 DNA: TGTGCCAGCAGCTTAGAGAGACAGGGGCGGACTGAAGCTTTCTTT

J gene: TRBJ2-7
CDR3 length: 12
V gene: TRBV20-1
D gene: TRBD1
clone size: once
CDR3 protein: CSANRQGSEQYF
CDR3 DNA: TGCAGTGCAAATCGACAGGGGAGCGAGCAGTACTTC

J gene: TRBJ1-2
CDR3 length: 16
V gene: TRBV5-4
D gene: -
clone size: -
CDR3 protein: CASSFKIGPQTDGYTF
CDR3 DNA: TGTGCCAGCAGCTTTAAGATAGGACCCCAAACTGATGGCTACACCTTC

J gene: TRBJ2-2
CDR3 length: 15
V gene: TRBV6-2/TRBV6-3
D gene: TRBD1
clone size: -
CDR3 protein: CASSTTGVRPGELFF
CDR3 DNA: TGTGCCAGCAGCACCACAGGGGTTAGGCCCGGGGAGCTGTTTTTT

J gene: TRBJ2-1
CDR3 length: 14
V gene: TRBV5-1
D gene: TRBD2
clone size: -
CDR3 protein: CASNPLPTSGRRFF
CDR3 DNA: TGCGCCAGCAACCCCCTTCCGACTAGCGGGAGGCGGTTCTTC

J gene: TRBJ1-5
CDR3 length: 15
V gene: TRBV23-1
D gene: -
clone size: -
CDR3 protein: CASSQWVRNNQPQHF
CDR3 DNA: TGCGCCAGCAGTCAATGGGTCAGAAACAATCAGCCCCAGCATTTT

J gene: TRBJ2-1
CDR3 length: 15
V gene: TRBV20-1
D gene: TRBD2
clone size: few
CDR3 protein: CSARSASGSGNEQFF
CDR3 DNA: TGCAGTGCTAGGAGCGCTAGCGGGAGCGGTAATGAGCAGTTCTTC

J gene: TRBJ1-6
CDR3 length: 14
V gene: TRBV19
D gene: -
clone size: -
CDR3 protein: CASSIELNNSPLHF
CDR3 DNA: TGTGCCAGTAGTATTGAACTAAACAATTCACCCCTCCACTTT

J gene: TRBJ1-2
CDR3 length: 15
V gene: TRBV6-4
D gene: TRBD1
clone size: -
CDR3 protein: CASSHGIRGSYGYTF
CDR3 DNA: TGTGCCAGCAGCCACGGTATCAGGGGGTCATATGGCTACACCTTC

J gene: TRBJ1-2
CDR3 length: 11
V gene: TRBV24-1
D gene: -
clone size: -
CDR3 protein: CATSDYDGYTF
CDR3 DNA: TGTGCCACCAGTGATTATGATGGCTACACCTTC

J gene: TRBJ1-2
CDR3 length: 11
V gene: TRBV20-1
D gene: -
clone size: few
CDR3 protein: CSGRSYYGYTF
CDR3 DNA: TGCAGTGGTAGGTCTTACTATGGCTACACCTTC

J gene: TRBJ1-4
CDR3 length: 18
V gene: TRBV20-1
D gene: -
clone size: -
CDR3 protein: CSATIETSGVEGNEKLLF
CDR3 DNA: TGCAGTGCTACAATCGAAACTTCAGGGGTGGAGGGAAATGAAAAACTGCTTTTT

J gene: TRBJ2-1
CDR3 length: 14
V gene: TRBV25-1
D gene: TRBD2
clone size: -
CDR3 protein: CATAPSGGWNEQFF
CDR3 DNA: TGTGCCACCGCCCCGAGCGGGGGATGGAATGAGCAGTTCTTC

J gene: TRBJ2-4
CDR3 length: 15
V gene: TRBV20-1
D gene: -
clone size: -
CDR3 protein: CSARDGESTKNIQYF
CDR3 DNA: TGCAGTGCTAGAGATGGGGAATCGACCAAAAACATTCAGTACTTC

J gene: TRBJ2-3
CDR3 length: 17
V gene: TRBV7-6
D gene: TRBD2
clone size: -
CDR3 protein: CASSPRRGTSGEDTQYF
CDR3 DNA: TGTGCCAGCAGCCCCCGGCGGGGGACTAGCGGGGAAGATACGCAGTATTTT

J gene: TRBJ1-1
CDR3 length: 14
V gene: TRBV28
D gene: TRBD1
clone size: few
CDR3 protein: CASSPLGQSTEAFF
CDR3 DNA: TGTGCCAGCAGTCCGCTGGGACAGTCCACTGAAGCTTTCTTT

J gene: TRBJ2-5
CDR3 length: 16
V gene: TRBV6-5
D gene: TRBD1
clone size: -
CDR3 protein: CASSYTGGTNVETQYF
CDR3 DNA: TGTGCCAGCAGTTACACAGGGGGGACGAATGTGGAGACCCAGTACTTC

J gene: TRBJ2-3
CDR3 length: 13
V gene: TRBV5-6
D gene: -
clone size: few
CDR3 protein: CASSLDTTDTQYF
CDR3 DNA: TGTGCCAGCAGCTTGGACACCACAGATACGCAGTATTTT

J gene: TRBJ2-3
CDR3 length: 14
V gene: TRBV6-1
D gene: TRBD1
clone size: few
CDR3 protein: CASRWTGNTDTQYF
CDR3 DNA: TGTGCCAGCAGGTGGACAGGGAATACAGATACGCAGTATTTT

J gene: TRBJ2-5
CDR3 length: 14
V gene: TRBV12-3/TRBV12-4
D gene: TRBD2
clone size: -
CDR3 protein: CASSPRTSRETQYF
CDR3 DNA: TGTGCCAGCAGTCCAAGGACTAGCCGGGAGACCCAGTACTTC

J gene: TRBJ2-5
CDR3 length: 14
V gene: TRBV20-1
D gene: TRBD2
clone size: -
CDR3 protein: CSANPGLAKETQYF
CDR3 DNA: TGCAGTGCTAACCCGGGACTAGCGAAAGAGACCCAGTACTTC

J gene: TRBJ2-6
CDR3 length: 16
V gene: TRBV7-9
D gene: TRBD1
clone size: once
CDR3 protein: CASSLQRTGGANVLTF
CDR3 DNA: TGTGCCAGCAGCTTACAAAGGACAGGAGGGGCCAACGTCCTGACTTTC

J gene: TRBJ1-5
CDR3 length: 14
V gene: TRBV19
D gene: -
clone size: -
CDR3 protein: CASSITGTNQPQHF
CDR3 DNA: TGTGCCAGTAGTATCACAGGTACCAATCAGCCCCAGCATTTT

J gene: TRBJ1-2
CDR3 length: 14
V gene: TRBV7-8
D gene: -
clone size: few
CDR3 protein: CASSPLEGSHGYTF
CDR3 DNA: TGTGCCAGCAGCCCCCTTGAGGGGAGTCATGGCTACACCTTC

J gene: TRBJ2-7
CDR3 length: 13
V gene: TRBV24-1
D gene: -
clone size: few
CDR3 protein: CATSDPLIGLQYF
CDR3 DNA: TGTGCCACCAGTGATCCCCTAATTGGGCTGCAGTACTTC

J gene: TRBJ2-3
CDR3 length: 15
V gene: TRBV18
D gene: TRBD1
clone size: -
CDR3 protein: CASSPPGQGLATQYF
CDR3 DNA: TGTGCCAGCTCACCACCGGGACAGGGGCTAGCTACGCAGTATTTT

J gene: TRBJ2-3
CDR3 length: 12
V gene: TRBV6-1
D gene: -
clone size: -
CDR3 protein: CASSGSTDTQYF
CDR3 DNA: TGTGCCAGCAGTGGTAGCACAGATACGCAGTATTTT

J gene: TRBJ2-2
CDR3 length: 18
V gene: TRBV11-2
D gene: TRBD2
clone size: few
CDR3 protein: CASSGLGGGASDTGELFF
CDR3 DNA: TGTGCCAGCAGCGGATTAGGCGGGGGGGCCTCGGACACCGGGGAGCTGTTTTTT

J gene: TRBJ2-7
CDR3 length: 17
V gene: TRBV6-1
D gene: TRBD2
clone size: large
CDR3 protein: CASSPRGRLAGSYEQYF
CDR3 DNA: TGTGCCAGCAGTCCCAGGGGGCGACTAGCGGGGTCCTACGAGCAGTACTTC

J gene: TRBJ2-6
CDR3 length: 17
V gene: TRBV24-1
D gene: -
clone size: -
CDR3 protein: CATSDPTVGAGANVLTF
CDR3 DNA: TGTGCCACCAGTGACCCCACGGTCGGAGCTGGGGCCAACGTCCTGACTTTC

J gene: TRBJ2-1
CDR3 length: 16
V gene: TRBV4-1
D gene: TRBD2
clone size: -
CDR3 protein: CASSTGLAGGYNEQFF
CDR3 DNA: TGCGCCAGCAGCACCGGACTAGCGGGAGGGTACAATGAGCAGTTCTTC

J gene: TRBJ1-2
CDR3 length: 13
V gene: TRBV2
D gene: TRBD1
clone size: few
CDR3 protein: CASRTQGAGGYTF
CDR3 DNA: TGTGCCAGCAGGACACAGGGGGCCGGGGGCTACACCTTC

J gene: TRBJ1-2
CDR3 length: 11
V gene: TRBV6-1
D gene: -
clone size: -
CDR3 protein: CATFGGVGYTF
CDR3 DNA: TGTGCCACGTTCGGAGGGGTTGGCTACACCTTC

J gene: TRBJ1-2
CDR3 length: 16
V gene: TRBV6-1
D gene: TRBD1
clone size: -
CDR3 protein: CASSASPGTVIYGYTF
CDR3 DNA: TGTGCCAGCAGCGCCTCCCCTGGGACAGTCATCTATGGCTACACCTTC

J gene: TRBJ2-3
CDR3 length: 16
V gene: TRBV20-1
D gene: TRBD2
clone size: -
CDR3 protein: CSARGPAGGFADTQYF
CDR3 DNA: TGCAGTGCTAGAGGACCGGCGGGAGGATTCGCAGATACGCAGTATTTT

J gene: TRBJ2-1
CDR3 length: 15
V gene: TRBV2
D gene: TRBD1
clone size: -
CDR3 protein: CASSVDRDYYNEQFF
CDR3 DNA: TGTGCCAGCAGCGTAGACAGGGATTATTACAATGAGCAGTTCTTC

J gene: TRBJ2-1
CDR3 length: 14
V gene: TRBV19
D gene: -
clone size: -
CDR3 protein: CASTTPTDGNEQFF
CDR3 DNA: TGTGCCAGTACCACACCGACCGACGGAAATGAGCAGTTCTTC

J gene: TRBJ2-3
CDR3 length: 15
V gene: TRBV4-3
D gene: -
clone size: -
CDR3 protein: CASSRGSKSTDTQYF
CDR3 DNA: TGCGCCAGCAGCCGGGGGAGTAAGTCAACAGATACGCAGTATTTT

J gene: TRBJ1-6
CDR3 length: 15
V gene: TRBV5-1
D gene: -
clone size: few
CDR3 protein: CASSPDGKYNSPLHF
CDR3 DNA: TGCGCCAGCAGCCCGGATGGGAAGTATAATTCACCCCTCCACTTT

J gene: TRBJ2-3
CDR3 length: 16
V gene: TRBV19
D gene: -
clone size: -
CDR3 protein: CASSKRQDSSTDTQYF
CDR3 DNA: TGTGCCAGTAGTAAAAGACAGGATTCTAGCACAGATACGCAGTATTTT

J gene: TRBJ2-3
CDR3 length: 15
V gene: TRBV5-4
D gene: -
clone size: -
CDR3 protein: CASSLGGQATDTQYF
CDR3 DNA: TGTGCCAGCAGCTTGGGAGGGCAGGCGACAGATACGCAGTATTTT

J gene: TRBJ1-1
CDR3 length: 15
V gene: TRBV7-3
D gene: -
clone size: once
CDR3 protein: CASSLRGQLNTEAFF
CDR3 DNA: TGTGCCAGCAGCCTTAGAGGACAACTGAACACTGAAGCTTTCTTT

J gene: TRBJ2-1
CDR3 length: 15
V gene: TRBV5-1
D gene: -
clone size: -
CDR3 protein: CASSTGQAGYNEQFF
CDR3 DNA: TGCGCCAGCAGCACCGGACAGGCGGGATACAATGAGCAGTTCTTC

J gene: TRBJ2-5
CDR3 length: 12
V gene: TRBV20-1
D gene: TRBD2
clone size: -
CDR3 protein: CRASGGRETQYF
CDR3 DNA: TGCAGGGCTAGCGGGGGTAGGGAGACCCAGTACTTC

J gene: TRBJ2-1
CDR3 length: 15
V gene: TRBV27
D gene: TRBD2
clone size: -
CDR3 protein: CASSLEGGSNNEQFF
CDR3 DNA: TGTGCCAGCAGTTTGGAGGGCGGGAGTAACAATGAGCAGTTCTTC

J gene: TRBJ2-7
CDR3 length: 16
V gene: TRBV14
D gene: TRBD1
clone size: -
CDR3 protein: CASSLRGGQGPYEQYF
CDR3 DNA: TGTGCCAGCAGCCTACGAGGGGGACAGGGCCCCTACGAGCAGTACTTC

J gene: TRBJ1-2
CDR3 length: 17
V gene: TRBV28
D gene: TRBD1
clone size: once
CDR3 protein: CASSLFIQGASNYGYTF
CDR3 DNA: TGTGCCAGCAGTTTATTTATCCAGGGGGCTTCTAACTATGGCTACACCTTC

J gene: TRBJ1-1
CDR3 length: 14
V gene: TRBV20-1
D gene: TRBD1
clone size: -
CDR3 protein: CSARRQGVGTEAFF
CDR3 DNA: TGCAGTGCTAGACGACAGGGAGTGGGCACTGAAGCTTTCTTT

J gene: TRBJ2-7
CDR3 length: 24
V gene: TRBV6-2/TRBV6-3
D gene: -
clone size: -
CDR3 protein: CASTNQTSMYLCASSTTPSYEQYF
CDR3 DNA: -

J gene: TRBJ2-5
CDR3 length: 12
V gene: TRBV12-3/TRBV12-4
D gene: -
clone size: -
CDR3 protein: CASSSPAGTQYF
CDR3 DNA: TGTGCCAGCAGCTCCCCGGCGGGGACCCAGTACTTC

J gene: TRBJ2-3
CDR3 length: 15
V gene: TRBV10-2
D gene: -
clone size: -
CDR3 protein: CASSLRGVSTDTQYF
CDR3 DNA: TGCGCCAGCAGCCTCAGGGGAGTAAGCACAGATACGCAGTATTTT

J gene: TRBJ2-5
CDR3 length: 11
V gene: TRBV11-2
D gene: -
clone size: -
CDR3 protein: CASSPLRAQYF
CDR3 DNA: TGTGCCAGCAGCCCCCTTAGGGCCCAGTACTTC

J gene: TRBJ2-7
CDR3 length: 16
V gene: TRBV2
D gene: TRBD2
clone size: -
CDR3 protein: CASRGRTSGRAYEQYF
CDR3 DNA: TGTGCCAGCAGGGGACGGACTAGCGGGAGAGCCTACGAGCAGTACTTC

J gene: TRBJ2-5
CDR3 length: 13
V gene: TRBV10-2
D gene: TRBD2
clone size: -
CDR3 protein: CASRLAGQETQYF
CDR3 DNA: TGCGCCAGTCGACTAGCGGGCCAAGAGACCCAGTACTTC

J gene: TRBJ2-1
CDR3 length: 18
V gene: TRBV5-8
D gene: TRBD2
clone size: -
CDR3 protein: CASSLGLGSGSYWNEQFF
CDR3 DNA: TGTGCCAGCAGCTTGGGTTTGGGTAGCGGGAGTTATTGGAATGAGCAGTTCTTC

J gene: TRBJ1-6
CDR3 length: 14
V gene: TRBV6-1
D gene: TRBD1
clone size: -
CDR3 protein: CASSRDRAGSPLHF
CDR3 DNA: TGTGCCAGCAGTCGGGACAGGGCGGGTTCACCCCTCCACTTT

J gene: TRBJ2-3
CDR3 length: 14
V gene: TRBV20-1
D gene: TRBD2
clone size: few
CDR3 protein: CSARPWTSGYTQYF
CDR3 DNA: TGCAGTGCTAGACCGTGGACTAGCGGATATACGCAGTATTTT

J gene: TRBJ1-2
CDR3 length: 12
V gene: TRBV20-1
D gene: -
clone size: few
CDR3 protein: CSARGGDDRTTF
CDR3 DNA: TGCAGTGCTAGAGGGGGGGATGACAGGACAACCTTC

J gene: TRBJ1-2
CDR3 length: 14
V gene: TRBV28
D gene: -
clone size: -
CDR3 protein: CASSFAESNYGYTF
CDR3 DNA: TGTGCCAGCAGTTTTGCGGAGTCGAACTATGGCTACACCTTC